This T cell receptor beta chain was captured in a study of OX40 agonist ivuxolimab in advanced cancers. Study-wide context: A diagnosis of hepatocellular carcinoma, melanoma, renal cell or head and neck cancer was present in dose-escalation patients.

Autoimmune disease history or systemic immunosuppression was exclusionary. The CDR3 is made up of 12 amino acids. V was cut by 5 bases and J by 0 bases, with 5 bases left in between. From germline, CDR1 is SGHNT and CDR2 YENEEA. TCRdb's copy holds only in-frame clones and misses some; the assay was immunoSEQ multiplex PCR. The sample records tens of thousands of clones, roughly 91% being singletons. The V gene is TRBV11-3, the J gene TRBJ2-7; D uncertain. This TCR was recovered from an adult with an advanced solid tumor such as melanoma, head and neck, liver or kidney cancer. The sample was CD4+ or CD8+ T cells sorted from blood, taken in a trial of the OX40 agonist ivuxolimab. CDR3 bases: TGTGCCAGCAGCCCCAACTCCTACGAGCAGTACTTC. This codes for CASSPNSYEQYF. Based on the CDR3 plus reference TRBV11-3 and TRBJ2-7, the full variable domain is EAGVVQSPRYKIIEKKQPVAFWCNPISGHNTLYWYLQNLGQGPELLIRYENEEAVDDSQLPKDRFSAERLKGVDSTLKIQPAELGDSAVYLCASSPNSYEQYFGPGTRLTVT.